This is a list of T cell receptor beta chains from one sample in a study of cytomegalovirus exposure and HLA in healthy donors. Sequencing was performed with immunoSEQ multiplex PCR; in TCRdb, only in-frame clones are kept and a portion is missing. The sample holds over 150,000 clones, about three quarters seen once. The sequenced sample consisted of PBMCs. The receptor source for this set is a man younger than 35 in good health and CMV-seronegative. Each CDR3 is given with its conserved first and last residue. A D gene is named only where the DNA matches it firmly. Clone size is given for some rows only: seen once, a few or many times, or a class if the clone is expanded.

V: TRBV7-9
J: TRBJ1-1
size: few
D: .
CDR3: CASSRPGGTEAFF
DNA: TGTGCCAGCAGCCGCCCGGGAGGCACTGAAGCTTTCTTT

V: TRBV19
J: TRBJ2-1
size: .
D: TRBD2
CDR3: CASSIALAGGNEQFF
DNA: TGTGCCAGTAGTATAGCCTTGGCGGGGGGTAATGAGCAGTTCTTC

V: TRBV6-5
J: TRBJ1-4
size: .
D: TRBD1
CDR3: CASRLTGGYDEKLFF
DNA: TGTGCCAGCAGGCTTACAGGGGGCTATGATGAAAAACTGTTTTTT

V: TRBV7-6
J: TRBJ2-1
size: many
D: TRBD2
CDR3: CASSLELGGSTLDEQFF
DNA: TGTGCCAGCAGCTTAGAGCTCGGCGGGAGTACCTTGGATGAGCAGTTCTTC

V: TRBV9
J: TRBJ2-7
size: .
D: .
CDR3: CASSSTGTDYEQYF
DNA: TGTGCCAGCAGCTCGACCGGGACTGACTACGAGCAGTACTTC

V: TRBV5-1
J: TRBJ2-1
size: .
D: TRBD2
CDR3: CASSSSGLAGRRGEGHNEQFF
DNA: TGCGCCAGCAGCTCCTCCGGACTAGCGGGTCGGAGAGGGGAGGGACACAATGAGCAGTTCTTC

V: TRBV7-8
J: TRBJ2-3
size: .
D: .
CDR3: CASSLAATEIYTDTQYF
DNA: TGTGCCAGCAGCTTAGCTGCGACGGAGATATACACAGATACGCAGTATTTT

V: TRBV19
J: TRBJ2-1
size: .
D: TRBD2
CDR3: CASSRGPLAGSSYNEQFF
DNA: TGTGCCAGTAGTAGAGGGCCGCTAGCGGGGAGCTCCTACAATGAGCAGTTCTTC

V: TRBV28
J: TRBJ1-2
size: few
D: .
CDR3: CASSTGTGYTF
DNA: TGTGCCAGCAGTACGGGGACAGGCTACACCTTC

V: TRBV5-4
J: TRBJ2-7
size: .
D: TRBD1
CDR3: CASSQNRGRDEQYF
DNA: TGTGCCAGCAGCCAAAACAGGGGGCGCGATGAGCAGTACTTC

V: TRBV28
J: TRBJ1-2
size: .
D: TRBD1
CDR3: CASIRISGQGLSWGYTF
DNA: TGTGCCAGCATCAGAATTTCGGGACAGGGCTTGTCGTGGGGCTACACCTTC

V: TRBV21-1
J: TRBJ2-5
size: .
D: .
CDR3: CASSKWTGGQETQYF
DNA: TGTGCCAGCAGCAAATGGACAGGGGGCCAAGAGACCCAGTACTTC

V: TRBV6-1
J: TRBJ2-5
size: .
D: .
CDR3: CASSQGRAGMGETQYF
DNA: TGTGCCAGCAGTCAAGGTCGGGCAGGGATGGGGGAGACCCAGTACTTC

V: TRBV12-5
J: TRBJ1-2
size: .
D: TRBD1
CDR3: CASGVDRGFRGYTF
DNA: TGTGCTAGTGGTGTCGACAGGGGGTTCAGGGGCTACACCTTC

V: TRBV27
J: TRBJ2-2
size: .
D: TRBD2
CDR3: CASRTGTSGRKIGELFF
DNA: TGTGCCAGCAGAACCGGGACTAGCGGGAGGAAGATCGGGGAGCTGTTTTTT

V: TRBV2
J: TRBJ2-6
size: .
D: TRBD1
CDR3: CASSERDRGSGANVLTF
DNA: TGTGCCAGCAGTGAACGGGACAGGGGCTCTGGGGCCAACGTCCTGACTTTC

V: TRBV4-3
J: TRBJ2-2
size: .
D: .
CDR3: CASSPGLSNTGELFF
DNA: TGCGCCAGCAGCCCGGGACTTTCCAACACCGGGGAGCTGTTTTTT

V: TRBV18
J: TRBJ1-5
size: once
D: .
CDR3: CASSPEGSAPQHF
DNA: TGTGCCAGCTCACCGGAGGGGTCTGCGCCCCAGCATTTT

V: TRBV28
J: TRBJ1-5
size: .
D: TRBD1
CDR3: CASGGQGVLGPQHF
DNA: TGTGCCAGCGGCGGACAGGGGGTCTTAGGGCCCCAGCATTTT

V: TRBV7-2
J: TRBJ2-3
size: .
D: TRBD2
CDR3: CASSLGVAGGTDTQYF
DNA: TGTGCCAGCAGCTTAGGTGTAGCGGGGGGCACAGATACGCAGTATTTT

V: TRBV4-1
J: TRBJ2-1
size: .
D: TRBD2
CDR3: CASSLGTSGMGEQFF
DNA: TGCGCCAGCAGCCTTGGGACTAGCGGGATGGGTGAGCAGTTCTTC

V: TRBV5-1
J: TRBJ2-1
size: .
D: .
CDR3: CASSLEGVPYNEQFF
DNA: TGCGCCAGCAGCTTGGAGGGGGTCCCCTACAATGAGCAGTTCTTC

V: TRBV6-5
J: TRBJ1-1
size: .
D: .
CDR3: CASSITGTNTEAFF
DNA: TGTGCCAGCAGTATCACAGGGACGAACACTGAAGCTTTCTTT

V: TRBV27
J: TRBJ2-7
size: few
D: TRBD2
CDR3: CASSPIAGRYEQYF
DNA: TGTGCCAGCAGTCCCATAGCGGGTCGCTACGAGCAGTACTTC

V: TRBV7-9
J: TRBJ2-3
size: few
D: .
CDR3: CASSSRQGTDTQYF
DNA: TGTGCCAGCAGCTCGCGGCAGGGGACAGATACGCAGTATTTT

V: TRBV29-1
J: TRBJ2-7
size: .
D: .
CDR3: CSVGAVKEQYF
DNA: TGCAGCGTTGGGGCTGTAAAGGAGCAGTACTTC

V: TRBV14
J: TRBJ2-1
size: .
D: TRBD1
CDR3: CASTRGGPSYNEQFF
DNA: TGTGCCAGCACCCGAGGGGGCCCCTCCTACAATGAGCAGTTCTTC

V: TRBV7-2
J: TRBJ2-3
size: few
D: .
CDR3: CASSLGGDWSTDTQYF
DNA: TGTGCCAGCAGCTTAGGGGGGGACTGGAGCACAGATACGCAGTATTTT

V: TRBV5-4
J: TRBJ2-2
size: .
D: .
CDR3: CASSPVFGKIGELFF
DNA: TGTGCCAGCAGCCCGGTGTTCGGGAAAATAGGGGAGCTGTTTTTT

V: TRBV19
J: TRBJ2-7
size: few
D: .
CDR3: CASSVTGTSYEQYF
DNA: TGTGCCAGTAGTGTCACAGGGACCTCCTACGAGCAGTACTTC

V: TRBV7-2
J: TRBJ2-3
size: .
D: TRBD1
CDR3: CATRQGGTDTQYF
DNA: TGTGCCACCCGACAGGGCGGCACAGATACGCAGTATTTT

V: TRBV30
J: TRBJ2-1
size: .
D: .
CDR3: CAWNRDSPHEQFF
DNA: TGTGCCTGGAACCGGGACTCCCCGCATGAGCAGTTCTTC

V: TRBV6-5
J: TRBJ1-1
size: .
D: .
CDR3: CASSFGQNTEAFF
DNA: TGTGCCAGCAGTTTTGGACAGAACACTGAAGCTTTCTTT

V: TRBV11-2
J: TRBJ2-1
size: few
D: .
CDR3: CASSTTTGLYNEQFF
DNA: TGTGCCAGCAGCACTACCACGGGACTCTACAATGAGCAGTTCTTC

V: TRBV30
J: TRBJ2-3
size: .
D: .
CDR3: CAGGQSADTQYF
DNA: TGTGCCGGAGGACAGTCCGCAGATACGCAGTATTTT

V: TRBV7-9
J: TRBJ2-2
size: .
D: TRBD2
CDR3: CSSSLGLAVNTGELFF
DNA: TGTTCCAGCAGCTTGGGGCTAGCGGTGAACACCGGGGAGCTGTTTTTT

V: TRBV11-2
J: TRBJ2-3
size: .
D: TRBD2
CDR3: CASSLVFGTSLTDTQYF
DNA: TGTGCCAGCAGCTTAGTCTTCGGGACTAGCCTCACAGATACGCAGTATTTT

V: TRBV19
J: TRBJ2-5
size: .
D: TRBD2
CDR3: CASRALAAHRYQETQYF
DNA: TGTGCCAGTAGAGCCCTAGCGGCGCATCGGTACCAAGAGACCCAGTACTTC

V: TRBV1
J: TRBJ2-5
size: .
D: .
CDR3: CTSSQEGGRALEETQYF
DNA: TGCACCAGCAGCCAAGAAGGGGGGAGGGCCCTGGAAGAGACCCAGTACTTC

V: TRBV5-1
J: TRBJ1-3
size: .
D: .
CDR3: CASSQDSSGNTIYF
DNA: TGCGCCAGCAGCCAAGACAGCTCTGGAAACACCATATATTTT

V: TRBV18
J: TRBJ2-7
size: .
D: .
CDR3: CASSPPPGLLSYEQYF
DNA: TGTGCCAGCTCACCACCTCCGGGGTTACTCTCCTACGAGCAGTACTTC

V: TRBV28
J: TRBJ1-2
size: .
D: .
CDR3: CASLALGSGHYGYTF
DNA: TGTGCCAGCCTCGCCCTCGGATCAGGGCACTATGGCTACACCTTC

V: TRBV6-1
J: TRBJ2-1
size: .
D: TRBD1
CDR3: CASMGQGAYSNEQFF
DNA: TGTGCCAGCATGGGACAGGGGGCGTATAGTAATGAGCAGTTCTTC

V: TRBV27
J: TRBJ1-3
size: once
D: .
CDR3: CATRGGGSDGNTIYF
DNA: TGTGCCACACGAGGCGGAGGGTCGGACGGAAACACCATATATTTT

V: TRBV2
J: TRBJ2-1
size: .
D: TRBD1
CDR3: CASPRAKTGDYNEQFF
DNA: TGTGCCAGCCCGCGCGCCAAGACAGGGGACTACAATGAGCAGTTCTTC

V: TRBV2
J: TRBJ1-2
size: .
D: TRBD1
CDR3: CASSEEQGVGGYTF
DNA: TGTGCCAGCAGTGAAGAGCAGGGGGTGGGCGGCTACACCTTC

V: TRBV9
J: TRBJ2-2
size: .
D: .
CDR3: CASSVGLYTGELFF
DNA: TGTGCCAGCAGCGTAGGTCTCTACACCGGGGAGCTGTTTTTT